This TCR beta chain was documented in a study of blood T cell repertoires in COVID-19. On the study more broadly: Both acute and convalescent COVID-19 samples were obtained from the United States, Italy and Spain. PBMCs, B-cell-depleted T cells, or T cells provided the cDNA or gDNA that made up the material.

Original data processing: Amplifying reference gene primers gave estimates of nucleated cell counts. The protocol was immunoSEQ multiplex PCR, while the TCRdb copy is restricted to in-frame clones and leaves out a portion. V and J calls and clone size are as listed in that table; D and trimming were resolved from the DNA. This sample has about 75,000 clones; around 89% occur once, and the top ten carry 7% to 10%. This clone was seen a few times. In germline, CDR1 is KGHDR, CDR2 SFDVKD. The trim removed 0 bases at V and 4 bases at J, leaving 6 bases unmatched. The CDR3 spans 16 residues. The sample comprised peripheral blood. The rearrangement joins TRBV24-1 to TRBJ2-7, with TRBD1 identical over 9 bases. This receptor was obtained from a human donor in a cohort sampled during active COVID-19. The CDR3 is CATSDLHGTGHYEQYF. In nucleotides, the CDR3 is TGTGCCACCAGTGATTTGCACGGGACAGGGCATTACGAGCAGTACTTC.